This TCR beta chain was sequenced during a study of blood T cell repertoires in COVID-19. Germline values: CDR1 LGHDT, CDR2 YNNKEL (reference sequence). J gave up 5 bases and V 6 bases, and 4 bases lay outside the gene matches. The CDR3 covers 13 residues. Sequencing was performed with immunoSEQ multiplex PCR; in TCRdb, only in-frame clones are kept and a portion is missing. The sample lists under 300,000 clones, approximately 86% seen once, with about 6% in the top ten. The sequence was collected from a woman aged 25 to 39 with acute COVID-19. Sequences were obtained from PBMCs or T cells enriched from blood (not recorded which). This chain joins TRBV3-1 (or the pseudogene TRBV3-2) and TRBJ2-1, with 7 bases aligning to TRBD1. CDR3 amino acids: CASRRTGNNEQFF. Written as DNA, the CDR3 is TGTGCCAGCAGGAGGACAGGAAACAATGAGCAGTTCTTC.